The entry that follows covers one T cell receptor (beta chain) sequence. Its antigen is currently unknown. The sample originates from a study of T cell repertoires in cytomegalovirus infection. TCRdb re-derived calls from the reads in MiXCR, one entry per CDR3 protein. Of about 20,000 distinct CDR3 sequences listed, around two fifths are singletons. Trimming pared 2 bases from V and 2 bases from J, leaving 15 bases between. CDR1 and CDR2 from the germline V gene are SQVTM and ANQGSEA. The CDR3 sequence is 15 residues long. The source material was CD8+ T cells from cultured PBMCs, sampled from culture after CMV antigen stimulation. The TCR sequence derives from a human donor in good health (CMV status not recorded). Some clones in this sample may be carry-over from other donors' samples. The chain joins TRBV29-1 to TRBJ1-2; possible D gene TRBD1, 5 bases. The CDR3 DNA sequence: TGCAGCGTTGAAAATTGGGGCTCCTCCAACTATGGCTACACCTTC. Protein sequence: CSVENWGSSNYGYTF.